Reported below is one TCR beta chain. The data are from a study of T cells expressing NK-cell markers. Per the germline V gene, CDR1 is DFQATT and CDR2 is SNEGSKA (reference sequence). This CDR3 contains 12 residues. TCRdb reprocessed the 5' RACE reads and keeps a single row for each CDR3 protein, giving no DNA. The sample has about 550,000 distinct CDR3 sequences. This chain joins TRBV20-1 and TRBJ1-4; the D call from TCRdb, TRBD1, cannot be confirmed without DNA. Sample: blood T cells: a sorted CD56 or NKG2C T cell subset, CD4+ or CD8+ T cells, or bulk PBMC T cells (not recorded which). This TCR was recovered from a man aged 18 to 29 in good health. The CDR3 reads CRAGQGDEKLFF.